The entry below gives a single T cell receptor (beta chain) sequence along with its context. The table lists this clonotype with a few counts. It lacks a known antigen. There are no base qualities to consult, and no much larger clone falls within one base. These data come from a study of blood T cells in healthy people across ages (dated by TCRdb to between 2014 and 2017). Study-wide context: In model experiments, roughly one uniquely barcoded TCR beta cDNA molecule per two T cells was captured by template switching. Four age groups were formed from the donors: young (average approximately 15 years), middle-aged (approximately 39), aged (62) and long-lived (82). Using the same blood draw, the study looked at two additional independent replicas of 1 million unique cDNA reads for two donors, one aged 18 to 30 and the other aged 80 or older. Age-related changes in TCR beta repertoire diversity were measured in the study by deep sequencing normalized with unique cDNA molecular identifiers. To avoid experimental bias, donors of different ages were randomly spread across the sequencing lanes.

The research as a whole found: Estimates of total diversity based on one million sequenced T cells were regarded as lower bounds and as underestimates. Observed TCR beta diversity per million T cells fell roughly linearly with age, and a significant reduction was already apparent by age approximately 40. Because donor CMV infection status was unknown, age-related changes in expanded clonotypes were potentially confounded. Compared with the aged group, more naive CD4+ T cells, fewer expanded clones and increased TCR diversity were shown by the long-lived group, suggesting age selection. A strong correlation was found between observed TCR beta diversity and the percentage of naive T cells measured by flow cytometry. Because profiling used bulk unsorted PBMCs, naive and antigen-experienced compartments could not be compared conclusively.

Receptors were amplified or captured by 5' RACE. The run used an Illumina HiSeq 2500. A second 7 to 11 cycle PCR used a sample-barcoded 5' primer and a J-beta primer mix. A unique molecular identifier was introduced onto each TCR beta cDNA molecule by a template-switch 5' adaptor carrying 12 random nucleotides. At least 2.5 million CDR3-containing paired-end reads were obtained from each sample. All of the RNA was converted into first-strand cDNA using the Mint cDNA synthesis kit, with a TRBC-specific oligonucleotide serving as the primer. Following uracil-DNA glycosylase treatment, all cDNA underwent a first 18-cycle PCR with the universal primers M1SS and BC2_uni_R. Processing in the source paper ran as follows. For normalization, 1 million high-quality reads were randomly selected from each sample, with every read carrying a distinct molecular identifier. Reads sharing molecular identifiers were discarded rather than binned into consensus sequences. MiTCR, run with a Q25 quality threshold and the strictest error-elimination algorithm, handled CDR3 identification, clonotype clustering and error correction. A nonparametric unseen species model using Euler transformation provided a lower-bound estimate of total TCR beta diversity. TCRdb trimmed public reads at Q25 via fastp, called clones via MiXCR and kept in-frame beta chains. Rows with a matching CDR3 protein are joined into one entry that keeps the most common DNA and genes. These V and J calls derive from TCRdb rather than the authors' analysis. The sample table lists 650,000 to 950,000 distinct CDR3 sequences, 40% to 50% of them with a count of one. The ten largest clones add up to nearly 20% of the sample.

The 35 to 40 donors, aged roughly 6 to 95 years, were systemically healthy Caucasian individuals from Russia. Each donor gave 8 to 10 milliliters of peripheral blood, drawn into EDTA-treated Vacutainer tubes. Ficoll-Paque density-gradient centrifugation was used to isolate PBMCs, with at least 7 million per sample. Trizol reagent was used to extract total RNA from the PBMCs, yielding at least 5.5 micrograms per sample. For every donor, flow cytometry on a PBMC aliquot measured the percentage of naive CD45RAhigh/CD27high T cells. The source of this sequence is a man in his sixties in good health. Sequenced input: blood.

The bases are TGTGCCAGCAGTTCCTTTTCCTACAATGAGCAGTTCTTC. Its translation reads: CASSSFSYNEQFF. The sequence is built from TRBV6-5 and TRBJ2-1; the D gene remains uncertain. Per the germline V gene, MNHEY is the CDR1 and SVGAGI is the CDR2. V lost 4 bases and J lost 1 base; the stretch between them is 5 bases long. Counted from cysteine to phenylalanine, this CDR3 has 13 amino acids. The kept DNA is CDR3 alone, 39 bases in frame from the first base.